The present T cell receptor (beta chain) was sequenced within a study of cytomegalovirus exposure and HLA in healthy donors. Study-level background: Most genotyped donors, over 70% of 300 to 400, had Caucasian-associated genetic ancestry.

CDR1 is MGHRA and CDR2 is YSYEKL in the germline V gene. The CDR3 covers 16 residues. V was clipped by 0 bases and J by 3 bases, with 12 bases between them. This clone was seen only once. PCR employed 60 Vbeta and 13 Jbeta primers. The table came from immunoSEQ multiplex PCR; TCRdb's copy has only in-frame clones and leaves some out. The data hold 160,000 or so clones, with 80% observed a single time. This receptor was taken from a man between 18 and 35 years old in good health and CMV-seropositive. This sequence joins TRBV4-1 and TRBJ1-5; D is possibly TRBD1 (5 bases). Sequencing used PBMCs. The CDR3 loop is CASSQDPRQPNQPQHF. The CDR3 DNA is TGCGCCAGCAGCCAAGACCCCCGACAGCCCAATCAGCCCCAGCATTTT.